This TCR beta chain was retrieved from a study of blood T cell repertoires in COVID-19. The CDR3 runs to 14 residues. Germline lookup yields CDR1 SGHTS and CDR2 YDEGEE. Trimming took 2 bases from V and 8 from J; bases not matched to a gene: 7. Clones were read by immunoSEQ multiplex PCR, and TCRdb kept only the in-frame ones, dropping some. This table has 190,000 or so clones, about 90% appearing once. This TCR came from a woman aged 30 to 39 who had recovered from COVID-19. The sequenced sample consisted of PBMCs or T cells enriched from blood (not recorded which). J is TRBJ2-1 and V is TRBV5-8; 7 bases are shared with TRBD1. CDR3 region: CASSLEGAVDEQFF. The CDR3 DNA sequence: TGTGCCAGCAGCTTAGAGGGGGCTGTCGATGAGCAGTTCTTC.